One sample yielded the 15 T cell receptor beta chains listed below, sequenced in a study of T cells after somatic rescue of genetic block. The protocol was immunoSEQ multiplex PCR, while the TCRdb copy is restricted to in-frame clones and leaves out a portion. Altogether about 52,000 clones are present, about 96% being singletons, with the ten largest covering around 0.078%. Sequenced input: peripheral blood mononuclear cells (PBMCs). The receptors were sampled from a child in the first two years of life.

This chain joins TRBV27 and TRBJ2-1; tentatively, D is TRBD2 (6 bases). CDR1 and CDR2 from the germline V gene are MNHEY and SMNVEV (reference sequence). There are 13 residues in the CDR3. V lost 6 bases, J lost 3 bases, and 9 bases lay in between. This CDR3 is CASRGLLYNEQFF. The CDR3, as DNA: TGTGCCAGCAGAGGACTACTCTACAATGAGCAGTTCTTC.

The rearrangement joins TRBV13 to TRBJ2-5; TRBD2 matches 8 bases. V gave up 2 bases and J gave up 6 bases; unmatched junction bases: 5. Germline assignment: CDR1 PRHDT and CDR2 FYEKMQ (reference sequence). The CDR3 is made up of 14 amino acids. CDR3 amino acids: CASSLSGRKKTQYF. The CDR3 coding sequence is TGTGCCAGCAGCTTAAGCGGGAGAAAGAAGACCCAGTACTTC.

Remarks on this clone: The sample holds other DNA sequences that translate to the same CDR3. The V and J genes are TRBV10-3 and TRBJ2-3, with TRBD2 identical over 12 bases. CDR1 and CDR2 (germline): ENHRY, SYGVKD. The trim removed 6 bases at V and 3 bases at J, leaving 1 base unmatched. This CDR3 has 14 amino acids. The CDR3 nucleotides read TGTGCCATCAGGACTAGCGGGAGTACAGATACGCAGTATTTT. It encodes CAIRTSGSTDTQYF.

CDR3 residues: CASSRESSYNEQFF. DNA for the CDR3: TGTGCCAGTAGCCGGGAGAGCTCCTACAATGAGCAGTTCTTC. V usage is TRBV19 and J usage is TRBJ2-1; D might be TRBD2 (6 bases). CDR1 is LNHDA, CDR2 SQIVND, per germline (reference sequence). The CDR3 contains 14 residues. V dropped 6 bases and J dropped 0 bases, with 9 bases sitting between them.

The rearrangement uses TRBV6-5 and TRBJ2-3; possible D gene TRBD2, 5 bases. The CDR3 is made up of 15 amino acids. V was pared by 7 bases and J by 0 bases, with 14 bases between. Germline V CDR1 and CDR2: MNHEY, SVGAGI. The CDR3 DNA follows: TGTGCCAGCATGACCCGGGGTCTCAGCACAGATACGCAGTATTTT. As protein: CASMTRGLSTDTQYF.

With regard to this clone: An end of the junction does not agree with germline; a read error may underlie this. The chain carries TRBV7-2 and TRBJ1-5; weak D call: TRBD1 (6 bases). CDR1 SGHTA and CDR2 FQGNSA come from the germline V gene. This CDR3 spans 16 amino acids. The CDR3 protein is CANSLVGAHSNQPQHF. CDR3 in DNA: TGTGCCAACAGCTTAGTGGGGGCGCATAGCAATCAGCCCCAGCATTTT.

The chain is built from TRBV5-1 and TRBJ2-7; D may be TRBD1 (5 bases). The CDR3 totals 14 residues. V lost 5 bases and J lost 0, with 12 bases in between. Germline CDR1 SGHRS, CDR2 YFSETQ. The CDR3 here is CASSRTGGSYEQYF. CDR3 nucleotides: TGCGCCAGCAGTCGTACAGGTGGCTCCTACGAGCAGTACTTC. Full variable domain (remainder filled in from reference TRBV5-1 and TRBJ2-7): KAGVTQTPRYLIKTRGQQVTLSCSPISGHRSVSWYQQTPGQGLQFLFEYFSETQRNKGNFPGRFSGRQFSNSRSEMNVSTLELGDSALYLCASSRTGGSYEQYFGPGTRLTVT.

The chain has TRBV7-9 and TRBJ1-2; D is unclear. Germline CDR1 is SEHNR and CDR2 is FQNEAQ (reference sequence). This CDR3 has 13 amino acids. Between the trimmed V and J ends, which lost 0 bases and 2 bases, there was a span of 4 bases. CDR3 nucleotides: TGTGCCAGCAGCTTAGCGGCCAACTATGGCTACACCTTC. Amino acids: CASSLAANYGYTF.

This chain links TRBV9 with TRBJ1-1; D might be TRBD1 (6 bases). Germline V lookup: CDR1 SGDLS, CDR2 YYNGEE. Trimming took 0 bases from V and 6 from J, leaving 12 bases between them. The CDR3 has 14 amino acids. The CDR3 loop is CASSVAPQGAEAFF. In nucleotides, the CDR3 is TGTGCCAGCAGCGTAGCTCCACAGGGCGCTGAAGCTTTCTTT.

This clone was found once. CDR3 nucleotides: TGCGCCAGCAGCCCAGGACAGGGGGCGAAAGAGACCCAGTACTTC. As protein: CASSPGQGAKETQYF. The J gene is TRBJ2-5, the V gene TRBV5-1; TRBD1 matches at 11 bases. The CDR3 is 15 residues long. The ends lost 4 bases at V and 3 bases at J; junction bases unmatched: 5. Per the germline V gene, CDR1 is SGHRS and CDR2 is YFSETQ.

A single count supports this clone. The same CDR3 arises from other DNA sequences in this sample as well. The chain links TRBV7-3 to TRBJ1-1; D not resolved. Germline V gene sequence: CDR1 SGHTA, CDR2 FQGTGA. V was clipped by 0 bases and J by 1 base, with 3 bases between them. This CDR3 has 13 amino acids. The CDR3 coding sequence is TGTGCCAGCAGCTTAACAGGGAACACTGAAGCTTTCTTT. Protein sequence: CASSLTGNTEAFF.

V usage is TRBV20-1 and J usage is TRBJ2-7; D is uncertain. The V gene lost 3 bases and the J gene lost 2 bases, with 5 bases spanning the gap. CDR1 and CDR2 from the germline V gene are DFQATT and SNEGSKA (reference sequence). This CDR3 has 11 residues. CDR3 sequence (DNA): TGCAGTGCTAGGGACGCCTACGAGCAGTACTTC. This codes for CSARDAYEQYF.

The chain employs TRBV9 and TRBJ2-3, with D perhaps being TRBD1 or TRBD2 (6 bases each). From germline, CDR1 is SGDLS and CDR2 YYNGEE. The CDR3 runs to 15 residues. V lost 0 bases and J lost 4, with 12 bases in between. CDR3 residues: CASSVEGGRADTQYF. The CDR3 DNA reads TGTGCCAGCAGCGTAGAGGGGGGACGGGCAGATACGCAGTATTTT.

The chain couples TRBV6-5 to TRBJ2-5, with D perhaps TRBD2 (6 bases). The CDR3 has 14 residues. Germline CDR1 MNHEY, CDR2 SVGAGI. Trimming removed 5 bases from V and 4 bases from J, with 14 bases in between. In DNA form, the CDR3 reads TGTGCCAGCAGTGGGGAGGTTTACGGAGAGACCCAGTACTTC. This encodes CASSGEVYGETQYF.

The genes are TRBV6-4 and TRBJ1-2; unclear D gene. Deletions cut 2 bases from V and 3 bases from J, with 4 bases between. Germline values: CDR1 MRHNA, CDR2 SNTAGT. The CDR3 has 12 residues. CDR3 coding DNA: TGTGCCAGCAGTGACGGGGACTATGGCTACACCTTC. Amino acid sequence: CASSDGDYGYTF.